The 25 T cell receptor beta chains below come from one sample, sequenced in a study of response to subunit inactivated influenza vaccine. TCRdb reanalysed the RT-PCR reads using MiXCR and keeps one entry per CDR3 protein. The sample gives approximately 500,000 distinct CDR3 sequences, around 13% of which show up once; roughly 11% is in the top ten. The specimen was PBMCs from blood, collected 12 days after vaccination. These TCRs come from a man in his forties or fifties who received an inactivated influenza vaccine.

The chain combines TRBV6-1 with TRBJ2-7; 10 nucleotides agree with TRBD1. Germline V gene sequence: CDR1 MNHNS, CDR2 SASEGT. The CDR3 has 21 amino acids. The junction had 26 bases not matched to a gene; V was cut back by 2 bases and J by 7 bases. CDR3 residues: CASSETDRGRRLPGQATEQYF. CDR3 DNA: TGTGCCAGCAGTGAAACCGACAGGGGGCGCAGGCTACCGGGGCAGGCGACAGAGCAGTACTTC.

This clonotype came up a few times. The rearrangement uses TRBV7-2 and TRBJ2-5; TRBD1 might be the D (6 bases). The CDR3 consists of 13 residues. The germline V and J ends were trimmed by 3 bases and 5 bases, with 10 bases remaining between them. Germline assignment: CDR1 SGHTA and CDR2 FQGNSA. CDR3 in amino acids: CASSFGTFETQYF. Here the CDR3 DNA reads TGTGCCAGCAGCTTCGGGACATTCGAGACCCAGTACTTC.

This clonotype appeared a few times. The chain joins TRBV20-1 to TRBJ1-1; TRBD1 is a possible D gene (6 bases). CDR3 length: 14 residues. Trimming took off 0 bases at V and 2 bases at J, with 10 bases between the two ends. Per germline, CDR1 DFQATT and CDR2 SNEGSKA (reference sequence). The CDR3 here is CSARDGGANTEAFF. The CDR3, as DNA: TGCAGTGCTAGAGATGGGGGGGCTAACACTGAAGCTTTCTTT.

The chain employs TRBV28 and TRBJ2-5; D not certain. The V end was cut by 2 bases, the J end by 5 bases, with 9 bases between. The CDR3 consists of 13 residues. The germline CDR1 and CDR2 sequences are MDHEN and SYDVKM. CDR3 amino acids: CASSLGQIETQYF. CDR3 in DNA: TGTGCCAGCAGTTTAGGGCAGATTGAGACCCAGTACTTC.

The chain has TRBV13 and TRBJ2-5, with 7 nucleotides matching TRBD1. The CDR3 spans 17 residues. Looked up from germline, CDR1 is PRHDT and CDR2 is FYEKMQ (reference sequence). V lost 4 bases to trimming and J lost 0 bases; unmatched junction nucleotides: 11. CDR3 sequence (DNA): TGTGCCAGCAGCTCAGTGACAGGGAGAAAGAACCAAGAGACCCAGTACTTC. It encodes CASSSVTGRKNQETQYF.

V is TRBV2 and J is TRBJ2-7, with TRBD2 matching over 11 bases. CDR1 is SNHLY and CDR2 is FYNNEI in the germline V gene. V was pared by 2 bases and J by 6 bases, with 9 bases of the junction left unmatched. The CDR3 spans 16 residues. Here the CDR3 DNA reads TGTGCCAGCAGTGAAAGGGCTAGCGGGGGGACAGGCGAGCAGTACTTC. Translation: CASSERASGGTGEQYF.

The V and J genes are TRBV5-6 and TRBJ2-1; 8 bases fit TRBD1. This CDR3 spans 13 amino acids. Germline values: CDR1 SGHDT, CDR2 YYEEEE. Losses at the gene ends were 2 bases for V and 10 bases for J; bases not matched to a gene: 5. The CDR3 DNA follows: TGTGCCAGCAGCTTCGGGACAGGCAGCGAGCAGTTCTTC. Amino acids: CASSFGTGSEQFF.

The chain combines TRBV7-2 with TRBJ2-2, with D possibly matching TRBD2 (5 bases). V dropped 0 bases and J dropped 5 bases, with 16 bases sitting between them. This CDR3 has 17 residues. Germline V gene data show CDR1 as SGHTA and CDR2 as FQGNSA. CDR3: CASSLALERVRTGELFF. CDR3 nucleotide sequence: TGTGCCAGCAGCTTAGCGCTAGAGAGGGTGAGGACCGGGGAGCTGTTTTTT. Full variable domain (outside the CDR3, taken from reference TRBV7-2 and TRBJ2-2): GAGVSQSPSNKVTEKGKDVELRCDPISGHTALYWYRQSLGQGLEFLIYFQGNSAPDKSGLPSDRFSAERTGGSVSTLTIQRTQQEDSAVYLCASSLALERVRTGELFFGEGSRLTVL.

The chain carries TRBV5-1 and TRBJ2-7; D gene ambiguous. The germline V and J ends were trimmed by 0 bases and 4 bases, with 14 bases remaining between them. Germline V gives CDR1 SGHRS, CDR2 YFSETQ. The CDR3 runs to 15 residues. The CDR3 nucleotides read TGCGCCAGCAGCTTGGATGGCGCCAGCAGTTACGAGCAGTACTTC. Translating it yields CASSLDGASSYEQYF.

The chain has TRBV20-1 and TRBJ2-3, with D unresolved. Germline assignment: CDR1 DFQATT and CDR2 SNEGSKA (reference sequence). The CDR3 runs to 11 residues. CDR3 nucleotide sequence: TGCAGGATTGGGATGACCCAGACGCAGTATTTT. This sequence encodes CRIGMTQTQYF.

This clonotype was observed a few times. J is TRBJ2-2 and V is TRBV12-3 or TRBV12-4, with 7 bases fitting TRBD2. The V gene end was trimmed by 10 bases and the J gene end by 5 bases; junction bases not matched to a gene: 10. This CDR3 has 14 amino acids. CDR3 region: CATQGGAGTGELFF. The DNA for the CDR3 is TGTGCCACCCAGGGAGGGGCCGGGACCGGGGAGCTGTTTTTT.

The rearrangement joins TRBV27 to TRBJ1-6; D perhaps matches TRBD1 (5 bases). Trimming left V 5 bases short and J 9 bases short, with 14 bases between. CDR1 is MNHEY and CDR2 is SMNVEV in the germline V gene (reference sequence). The CDR3 contains 14 residues. CDR3 sequence (DNA): TGTGCCAGCAGTCGTTGGGACCCCACTTCACCCCTCCACTTT. Its translation: CASSRWDPTSPLHF.

This clonotype has more than one count but fewer than ten. The chain uses TRBV9 and TRBJ2-1; the match to TRBD1 covers 12 bases. The CDR3 length is 16 residues. The germline gives CDR1 SGDLS, CDR2 YYNGEE. V lost 0 bases and J lost 7; bases outside the gene matches: 5. The CDR3 region is CASSVEGQGAWNEQFF. The CDR3 region has the DNA TGTGCCAGCAGCGTAGAGGGACAGGGGGCGTGGAATGAGCAGTTCTTC.

The gene calls are TRBV6-6 and TRBJ1-5; the match to TRBD1 covers 8 bases. The CDR3 contains 13 residues. Per the germline V gene, CDR1 is MNHNY and CDR2 is SVGAGI (reference sequence). Germline trimming cut 7 bases from V and 5 bases from J; bases unmatched to any gene: 4. CDR3 DNA: TGTGCCAGCAAGACAGGGGAAGATCAGCCCCAGCATTTT. It yields the protein CASKTGEDQPQHF.

This clonotype has at least ten counts. This chain uses TRBV29-1 with TRBJ2-2; a possible D gene is TRBD1 (6 bases). Germline CDR1 reads SQVTM; CDR2 reads ANQGSEA. The ends were cut back, 0 bases at V and 1 base at J, with 12 bases in the middle. There are 16 residues in the CDR3. In DNA, the CDR3 is TGCAGCGTTGAAGAAAGGCGCAGGGGGAACACCGGGGAGCTGTTTTTT. Its protein is CSVEERRRGNTGELFF.

This rearrangement joins TRBV7-9 to TRBJ2-1; 8 bases line up with TRBD1. Germline CDR1 reads SEHNR; CDR2 reads FQNEAQ (reference sequence). The CDR3 loop spans 17 amino acids. V gave up 2 bases and J gave up 4 bases; unmatched junction bases: 10. The DNA for the CDR3 is TGTGCCAGCAGCTTATCGTTCGGACAGGGCCAGTACAATGAGCAGTTCTTC. It is translated as CASSLSFGQGQYNEQFF.

The chain couples TRBV5-1 to TRBJ1-1, with 11 bases identical to TRBD1. Trimming at V came to 0 bases and at J to 4 bases, leaving 8 bases not matched to a gene. CDR3 size: 17 residues. CDR1 SGHRS and CDR2 YFSETQ come from the germline V gene. Here the CDR3 DNA reads TGCGCCAGCAGCTTGGAGGGGACAGGGGGAATTGGCACTGAAGCTTTCTTT. Its protein is CASSLEGTGGIGTEAFF.

CDR3 in amino acids: CACRGLDGQSTDTQYF. The CDR3, as DNA: TGTGCTTGCCGGGGGCTCGATGGACAAAGCACAGATACGCAGTATTTT. This rearrangement joins TRBV6-2 or TRBV6-3 to TRBJ2-3, with D perhaps given as TRBD1 or TRBD2 (6 bases each). CDR1 and CDR2 (germline): MNHEY, SVGEGT. There are 16 residues in the CDR3.

The J gene is TRBJ2-3, the V gene TRBV4-1, with D perhaps matching TRBD2 (7 bases). This CDR3 contains 14 residues. Germline CDR1 and CDR2: MGHRA and YSYEKL. Trimming pared 1 base from V and 6 bases from J, leaving 11 bases between. The CDR3 DNA reads TGCGCCAGCAGCCAAGCGGGGGGCCGGGATACGCAGTATTTT. This gives the protein CASSQAGGRDTQYF.

The chain uses TRBV20-1 and TRBJ2-7, with D perhaps TRBD2 (6 bases). CDR3 size: 13 residues. The V and J ends lost 3 bases and 3 bases respectively, with 12 bases between them. Germline CDR1 DFQATT, CDR2 SNEGSKA (reference sequence). CDR3 bases: TGCAGTGCTAGGGGGCTAGCGATCTACGAGCAGTACTTC. Its translation: CSARGLAIYEQYF.

This chain connects TRBV7-2 to TRBJ2-1, with D perhaps matching TRBD2 (6 bases). V was clipped by 9 bases and J by 9 bases, with 18 bases between them. CDR1 is SGHTA and CDR2 is FQGNSA in the germline V gene. This CDR3 has 13 residues. Here the CDR3 DNA reads TGTGCCAGAAGCACCCTGTCGGGAGTTGAGCAGTTCTTC. Amino acid sequence: CARSTLSGVEQFF.

There are a few counts of this clonotype. The chain is built from TRBV20-1 and TRBJ2-3, with a weak D call TRBD2 (6 bases). CDR3 length: 15 residues. V was trimmed by 0 bases and J by 2 bases, leaving 12 bases between them. CDR1 DFQATT and CDR2 SNEGSKA come from the germline V gene (reference sequence). The CDR3, as DNA: TGCAGTGCTAGAGATATTAGCGGATACACAGATACGCAGTATTTT. Translated: CSARDISGYTDTQYF.

This clonotype was recorded a few times. CDR3 residues: CASRLRDSDPEQFF. The CDR3, as DNA: TGTGCCAGCAGACTCCGGGACAGTGATCCTGAGCAGTTCTTC. The chain joins TRBV27 to TRBJ2-1; 7 bases agree with TRBD1. The germline V gene has CDR1 MNHEY and CDR2 SMNVEV (reference sequence). CDR3 length equals 14 residues. V dropped 6 bases and J dropped 9; count of bases not matched to a gene: 11.

The DNA for the CDR3 is TGTGCCATCGGGGCGGCGTGGGGCGGCGAGCAGTACTTC. Its translation: CAIGAAWGGEQYF. The chain combines TRBV10-3 with TRBJ2-7; D might be TRBD1 (5 bases). Trimming removed 8 bases at V and 6 bases at J, with 17 bases between. From germline, CDR1 is ENHRY and CDR2 SYGVKD. This CDR3 region has 13 residues.

This clonotype occurred a few times. The chain uses TRBV5-1 and TRBJ2-7, with a weak D call TRBD1 (6 bases). Germline V gene sequence: CDR1 SGHRS, CDR2 YFSETQ. V dropped 4 bases and J dropped 10 bases, with 15 bases sitting between them. This CDR3 contains 12 residues. CDR3 in amino acids: CASSSNRVDQYF. In nucleotides, the CDR3 is TGCGCCAGCAGCAGCAACAGGGTGGATCAGTACTTC.